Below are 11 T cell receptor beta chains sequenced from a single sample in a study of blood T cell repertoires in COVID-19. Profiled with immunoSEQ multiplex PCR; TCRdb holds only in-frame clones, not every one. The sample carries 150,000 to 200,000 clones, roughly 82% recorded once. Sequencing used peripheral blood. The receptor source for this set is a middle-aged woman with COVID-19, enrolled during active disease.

The CDR3 DNA reads as TGTGCCAGCAACCTGGGGACTAGCGGAAACACCGGGGAGCTGTTTTTT. It translates to CASNLGTSGNTGELFF. The rearrangement joins TRBV2 to TRBJ2-2; TRBD2 matches at 11 bases. The V segment lost 7 bases and the J segment 2 bases; nucleotides outside the gene matches: 6. The CDR3 runs 16 residues. Per the germline V gene, CDR1 is SNHLY and CDR2 is FYNNEI.

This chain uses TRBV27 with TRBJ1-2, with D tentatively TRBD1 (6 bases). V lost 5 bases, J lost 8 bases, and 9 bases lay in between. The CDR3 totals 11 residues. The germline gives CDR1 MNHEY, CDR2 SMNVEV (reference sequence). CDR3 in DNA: TGTGCCAGCAGTGGGGGCTACGGCTACACCTTC. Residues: CASSGGYGYTF.

Written as DNA, the CDR3 is TGTGCCAGCAGCTTTTCCGGTGCCCCCTCAGAGACCCAGTACTTC. It codes for CASSFSGAPSETQYF. The chain carries TRBV11-2 and TRBJ2-5; no firm D call. CDR1 and CDR2 from the germline V gene are SGHAT and FQNNGV. CDR3 size: 15 residues. Trimming cost V 3 bases and J 4 bases, with 15 bases left between them.

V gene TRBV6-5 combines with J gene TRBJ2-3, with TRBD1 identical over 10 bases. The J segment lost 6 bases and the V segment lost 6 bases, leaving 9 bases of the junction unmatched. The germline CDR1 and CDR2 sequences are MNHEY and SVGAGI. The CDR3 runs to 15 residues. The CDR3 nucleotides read TGTGCCAGCAGGGGCCAGTGGACAGGGGGGGATACGCAGTATTTT. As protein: CASRGQWTGGDTQYF.

The CDR3 nucleotides are TGTGCCAGCAGCTCCACTAGCGGGGGGGCTTACAATGAGCAGTTCTTC. Protein sequence: CASSSTSGGAYNEQFF. This rearrangement joins TRBV7-9 to TRBJ2-1, with 13 bases matching TRBD2. The CDR3 has 16 residues. V was pared by 4 bases and J by 4 bases, with 4 bases of the junction left unmatched. CDR1 and CDR2 (germline): SEHNR, FQNEAQ (reference sequence).

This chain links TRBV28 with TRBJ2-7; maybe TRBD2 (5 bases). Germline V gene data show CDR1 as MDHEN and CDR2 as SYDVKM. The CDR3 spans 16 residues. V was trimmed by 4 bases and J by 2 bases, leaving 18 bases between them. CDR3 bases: TGTGCCAGCAGTTGGGCCCTGGAGGCAGGCCCCTACGAGCAGTACTTC. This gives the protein CASSWALEAGPYEQYF. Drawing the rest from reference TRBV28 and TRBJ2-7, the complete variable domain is DVKVTQSSRYLVKRTGEKVFLECVQDMDHENMFWYRQDPGLGLRLIYFSYDVKMKEKGDIPEGYSVSREKKERFSLILESASTNQTSMYLCASSWALEAGPYEQYFGPGTRLTVT.

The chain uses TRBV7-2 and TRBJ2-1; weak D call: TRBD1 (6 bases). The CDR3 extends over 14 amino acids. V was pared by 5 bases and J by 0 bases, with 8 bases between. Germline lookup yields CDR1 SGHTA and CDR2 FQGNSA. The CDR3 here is CASSPGASYNEQFF. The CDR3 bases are TGTGCCAGCAGCCCAGGGGCCTCCTACAATGAGCAGTTCTTC. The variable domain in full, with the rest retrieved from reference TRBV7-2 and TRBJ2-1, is GAGVSQSPSNKVTEKGKDVELRCDPISGHTALYWYRQSLGQGLEFLIYFQGNSAPDKSGLPSDRFSAERTGGSVSTLTIQRTQQEDSAVYLCASSPGASYNEQFFGPGTRLTVL.

The CDR3 loop is CASSQGDRGNYGYTF. Written as DNA, the CDR3 is TGTGCCAGCAGCCAAGGGGACAGGGGAAACTATGGCTACACCTTC. The chain has TRBV3-1 (or the pseudogene TRBV3-2) and TRBJ1-2, with TRBD1 identical over 10 bases. Trimming removed 1 base from V and 2 bases from J; junction bases left unmatched: 1. Germline CDR1 LGHDT, CDR2 YNNKEL (reference sequence). This CDR3 is 15 amino acids long.

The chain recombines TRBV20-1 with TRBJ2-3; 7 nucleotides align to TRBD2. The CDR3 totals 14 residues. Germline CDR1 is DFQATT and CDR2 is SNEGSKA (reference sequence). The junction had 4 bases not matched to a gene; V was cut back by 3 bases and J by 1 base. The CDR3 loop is CSASGGGGTDTQYF. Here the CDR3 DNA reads TGCAGTGCTAGTGGGGGAGGGGGCACAGATACGCAGTATTTT.

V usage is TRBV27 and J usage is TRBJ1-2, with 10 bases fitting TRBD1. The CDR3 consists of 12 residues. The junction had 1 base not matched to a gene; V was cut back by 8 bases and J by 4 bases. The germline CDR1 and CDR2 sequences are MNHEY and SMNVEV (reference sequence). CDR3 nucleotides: TGTGCCAGCTGGACAGGGGGCTATGGCTACACCTTC. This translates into CASWTGGYGYTF.

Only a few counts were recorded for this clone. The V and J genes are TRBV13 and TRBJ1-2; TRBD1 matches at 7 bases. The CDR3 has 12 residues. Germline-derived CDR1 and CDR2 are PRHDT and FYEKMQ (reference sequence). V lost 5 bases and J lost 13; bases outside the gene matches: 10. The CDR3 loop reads CASSTGQPGGTF. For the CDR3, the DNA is TGTGCCAGCAGCACCGGACAGCCAGGGGGCACCTTC.